Below, 2 T cell receptor beta chains from the same sample are listed, as sequenced in a study of cytomegalovirus exposure and HLA in healthy donors. PCR was performed using 60 Vbeta and 13 Jbeta primers. Assay: immunoSEQ multiplex PCR; the TCRdb copy retains only in-frame clones and omits some. This repertoire shows roughly 120,000 clones, about 80% found once; its top ten account for approximately 1%. The source material was PBMCs. These TCRs come from a human donor in good health.

The chain couples TRBV7-7 to TRBJ2-3; TRBD2 matches 7 bases. Per germline, CDR1 SSHAT and CDR2 FNYEAQ (reference sequence). The CDR3 extends over 14 amino acids. V was clipped by 1 base and J by 2 bases; unmatched bases: 0. CDR3 loop: CASSLGLATDTQYF. CDR3 coding DNA: TGTGCCAGCAGCTTAGGACTAGCCACAGATACGCAGTATTTT.

The chain carries TRBV13 and TRBJ1-6; 7 bases line up with TRBD1. This CDR3 is 12 amino acids long. The trim removed 7 bases at V and 12 bases at J, leaving 6 bases unmatched. The germline gives CDR1 PRHDT, CDR2 FYEKMQ (reference sequence). DNA for the CDR3: TGTGCCAGCACCTTGCAGGGGGGACCCCTCCACTTT. Residues: CASTLQGGPLHF.